The 26 T cell receptor beta chains listed next were all sequenced from one sample in a study of cytomegalovirus exposure and HLA in healthy donors (dated 2017 in TCRdb). Receptors were amplified or captured by the immunoSEQ multiplex PCR assay. For the multiplex PCR, a mixture combining 60 forward primers for TCR Vbeta segments and 13 reverse primers for TCR Jbeta segments was used. Drawn from immuneACCESS, this table holds only the in-frame rearrangements with V and J called that TCRdb kept. Clones are partly lost; checked studies trace under half to an unresolved V gene and leave the rest unexplained. Across this sample there are tens of thousands of clones, with 70% to 80% seen only once. Clones ranked in the top ten supply 3% of the sample. The sample taken for sequencing was PBMCs. These receptor sequences come from a man aged 50 or older in good health and CMV-seropositive.

V gene TRBV5-4 combines with J gene TRBJ2-1; a weak D match, TRBD2 (6 bases). Per the germline V gene, CDR1 is SGHNT and CDR2 is YYREEE (reference sequence). The CDR3 is 11 amino acids. Deletions cut 7 bases from V and 8 bases from J, with 10 bases between. The CDR3, as DNA: TGTGCCAGCCTGAAGCGGGATGAGCAGTTCTTC. Protein product: CASLKRDEQFF.

The CDR3 loop is CASTPRPARDSGTQYF. As DNA, the CDR3 is TGTGCCAGCACACCTAGGCCGGCGCGGGACTCGGGTACGCAGTATTTT. The chain recombines TRBV7-9 with TRBJ2-3, with D possibly TRBD2 on 6 matching bases. V was pared by 7 bases and J by 8 bases, with 25 bases between. The CDR3 sequence is 16 residues long. Germline V gives CDR1 SEHNR, CDR2 FQNEAQ (reference sequence).

The chain joins TRBV11-2 to TRBJ2-5, with 11 bases fitting TRBD2. Germline trimming cut 5 bases from V and 4 bases from J; bases unmatched to any gene: 6. Per the germline V gene, CDR1 is SGHAT and CDR2 is FQNNGV. The CDR3 runs to 15 residues. CDR3 sequence: CASSRGLAGGETQYF. Written as DNA, the CDR3 is TGTGCCAGCAGCCGCGGACTAGCGGGCGGAGAGACCCAGTACTTC.

The chain has TRBV25-1 and TRBJ2-1; weak D call: TRBD1 (6 bases). Per the germline V gene, CDR1 is MGHDK and CDR2 is SYGVNS. CDR3 length equals 13 residues. V was shortened by 6 bases and J by 7 bases, with 13 bases between the two germline ends. The chain's CDR3 is CASRGIGGNEQFF. CDR3 in DNA: TGTGCCAGCAGGGGGATAGGGGGTAATGAGCAGTTCTTC.

The V call is TRBV4-2, the J call TRBJ1-4; D gene uncertain. The CDR3 is made up of 15 amino acids. CDR1 and CDR2 from the germline V gene are LGHNA and YNFKEQ. V shed 1 base and J shed 3 bases, with 9 bases lying between them. DNA of the CDR3: TGTGCCAGCAGCCAAGCCGGAGGCCCTAATGAAAAACTGTTTTTT. It yields the protein CASSQAGGPNEKLFF.

The chain couples TRBV27 to TRBJ2-5, with a possible D match to TRBD2 (6 bases). The DNA end is more similar to TRBJ2-7, so the J call may be wrong. Germline lookup yields CDR1 MNHEY and CDR2 SMNVEV (reference sequence). The CDR3 runs 14 residues. CDR3 sequence reads: CASSQKEGPYEQYF. The CDR3 DNA sequence: TGTGCCAGCAGCCAAAAGGAGGGCCCGTACGAGCAGTACTTC.

The chain is built from TRBV7-2 and TRBJ2-3; 9 positions agree with TRBD2. The CDR3 is made up of 14 amino acids. J was trimmed by 5 bases and V by 8 bases; bases with no gene match: 8. Germline assignment: CDR1 SGHTA and CDR2 FQGNSA. For the CDR3, the DNA is TGTGCCAGCGGAAATAGCGGGAGAGGAGATACGCAGTATTTT. This translates into CASGNSGRGDTQYF.

This chain links TRBV5-1 with TRBJ1-3; D may be TRBD1 (6 bases). Trimming removed 4 bases at V and 0 bases at J, with 11 bases between. CDR3 length: 15 residues. Germline CDR1 is SGHRS and CDR2 is YFSETQ. CDR3 coding DNA: TGCGCCAGCAGCACGGCGACAGGCTCTGGAAACACCATATATTTT. Its protein product is CASSTATGSGNTIYF.

This sequence joins TRBV19 and TRBJ2-1; 9 nucleotides match TRBD1. Germline lookup yields CDR1 LNHDA and CDR2 SQIVND (reference sequence). The CDR3 is 18 amino acids. V trimming: 4 bases; J trimming: 7 bases; junction bases outside the gene matches: 17. The CDR3 nucleotides are TGTGCCAGTAGTAAGGGTGTTCGGGGACAGGGAGGGGCAAATGAGCAGTTCTTC. Translation gives CASSKGVRGQGGANEQFF.

The genes are TRBV6-1 and TRBJ2-3; 10 bases map to TRBD2. The CDR3 loop spans 16 amino acids. The germline V gene encodes CDR1 MNHNS and CDR2 SASEGT. Germline trimming cut 2 bases from V and 6 bases from J; bases unmatched to any gene: 8. As DNA, the CDR3 is TGTGCCAGCAGTGAATTAAGCGGGAGGGCCATGGATACGCAGTATTTT. It is translated as CASSELSGRAMDTQYF.

The V gene is TRBV27, the J gene TRBJ2-2, with 9 bases identical to TRBD1. This CDR3 contains 15 residues. The V gene end was trimmed by 7 bases and the J gene end by 4 bases; junction bases not matched to a gene: 7. CDR1 and CDR2 from the germline V gene are MNHEY and SMNVEV (reference sequence). This CDR3 reads CASTRTGELTGELFF. The DNA for the CDR3 is TGTGCCAGCACCCGGACAGGGGAACTCACCGGGGAGCTGTTTTTT.

J is TRBJ2-5 and V is TRBV7-3; 12 bases map to TRBD2. J lost 1 base, V lost 5 bases, and 5 bases had no gene match. CDR1 is SGHTA and CDR2 is FQGTGA in the germline V gene. The CDR3 is 16 residues long. This CDR3 reads CASSPGTSGRQETQYF. The CDR3 DNA sequence: TGTGCCAGCAGCCCAGGGACTAGCGGGCGCCAAGAGACCCAGTACTTC.

The chain uses TRBV7-8 and TRBJ1-2; tentatively, D is TRBD1 (5 bases). This CDR3 region has 14 residues. Looked up from germline, CDR1 is SGHVS and CDR2 is FQNEAQ. The germline V and J ends were trimmed by 5 bases and 4 bases, with 14 bases remaining between them. The CDR3 sequence is CASSIRTRPYGYTF. The DNA for the CDR3 is TGTGCCAGCAGCATCAGGACAAGGCCCTATGGCTACACCTTC.

This clone was counted a few times. This rearrangement joins TRBV19 to TRBJ2-3, with 8 positions matching TRBD2. Looked up from germline, CDR1 is LNHDA and CDR2 is SQIVND (reference sequence). The CDR3 is made up of 15 amino acids. With V trimmed by 4 bases and J by 0 bases, 3 bases remained unmatched. CDR3 DNA: TGTGCCAGTAGTAGCACTAGCGGAAGCACAGATACGCAGTATTTT. Its protein is CASSSTSGSTDTQYF.

CDR3 in amino acids: CASSPGWAGGRPGELFF. CDR3 coding DNA: TGCGCCAGCAGCCCGGGTTGGGCGGGAGGAAGGCCCGGGGAGCTGTTTTTT. The chain recombines TRBV5-1 with TRBJ2-2, with 8 bases fitting TRBD2. This CDR3 is 17 amino acids long. Germline values: CDR1 SGHRS, CDR2 YFSETQ. V trimming: 4 bases; J trimming: 6 bases; junction bases outside the gene matches: 14.

In regard to this clone: No conserved phenylalanine or tryptophan ends this CDR3, so it is likely a read error. This chain uses TRBV18 with TRBJ2-7; 7 bases map to TRBD2. Germline V CDR1 and CDR2: KGHSH, LQKENI. The CDR3 extends over 13 amino acids. The trim removed 8 bases at V and 3 bases at J, leaving 7 bases unmatched. The chain's CDR3 is CASLGGPGYEQYL. The CDR3 coding sequence is TGTGCCAGCCTGGGAGGGCCAGGCTACGAGCAGTACCTC.

For the CDR3, the DNA is TGTGCCAGCAGCGTCACCGGGACTAGCGGGAGTGGCACAGATACGCAGTATTTT. It encodes CASSVTGTSGSGTDTQYF. The genes are TRBV7-6 and TRBJ2-3, with 14 bases fitting TRBD2. Germline V lookup: CDR1 SGHVS, CDR2 FNYEAQ. The CDR3 is made up of 18 amino acids. V lost 5 bases, J lost 1 base, and 8 bases stayed unmatched.

The chain links TRBV9 to TRBJ2-1, with 8 bases lining up with TRBD2. Germline trimming cut 5 bases from V and 7 bases from J; bases unmatched to any gene: 11. The germline gives CDR1 SGDLS, CDR2 YYNGEE. CDR3 length equals 15 residues. CDR3 nucleotide sequence: TGTGCCAGCAGACAGGGACTAGGGGTGGGGAATGAGCAGTTCTTC. It specifies CASRQGLGVGNEQFF.

This rearrangement joins TRBV18 to TRBJ1-2, with TRBD1 identical over 9 bases. With 4 bases clipped from V and 8 bases from J, the junction kept 14 bases outside the gene matches. The CDR3 contains 16 residues. The germline V gene has CDR1 KGHSH and CDR2 LQKENI. The CDR3 loop is CASSLDAGTGSGGYTF. CDR3 coding DNA: TGTGCCAGCTCACTTGACGCCGGGACAGGGTCCGGCGGCTACACCTTC.

V and J are TRBV30 and TRBJ2-7; TRBD2 agrees at 7 bases. The V gene end was trimmed by 2 bases and the J gene end by 4 bases; junction bases not matched to a gene: 11. The V gene's germline CDR1 is GTSNPN and CDR2 SVGIG (reference sequence). The CDR3 covers 15 residues. The CDR3 reads CAWSNLGLGGYEQYF. The CDR3 DNA follows: TGTGCCTGGAGTAACCTAGGACTAGGCGGTTACGAGCAGTACTTC.

The chain recombines TRBV2 with TRBJ2-1; TRBD2 matches 15 bases. The CDR3 extends over 16 amino acids. Germline V gives CDR1 SNHLY, CDR2 FYNNEI. V was clipped by 8 bases and J by 9 bases; unmatched bases: 11. For the CDR3, the DNA is TGTGCCAGCCGGGAAGGAGGACTAGCGGGAGGGACTGAGCAGTTCTTC. Translation gives CASREGGLAGGTEQFF.

The chain is built from TRBV2 and TRBJ1-5; a possible D gene is TRBD1 (5 bases). Germline V gene sequence: CDR1 SNHLY, CDR2 FYNNEI. V was pared by 7 bases and J by 3 bases, with 13 bases between. The CDR3 sequence is 14 residues long. The DNA of the CDR3 is TGTGCCAGCACCACGGTGGGGCCCAATCAGCCCCAGCATTTT. It translates to CASTTVGPNQPQHF. Looking up the rest from reference TRBV2 and TRBJ1-5 gives the full variable domain: EPEVTQTPSHQVTQMGQEVILRCVPISNHLYFYWYRQILGQKVEFLVSFYNNEISEKSEIFDDQFSVERPDGSNFTLKIRSTKLEDSAMYFCASTTVGPNQPQHFGDGTRLSIL.

This clone was detected a few times. The chain combines TRBV4-3 with TRBJ2-5; weak D call: TRBD1 (5 bases). The CDR3 loop spans 15 amino acids. Per the germline V gene, CDR1 is LGHNA and CDR2 is YSLEER. Trimming cost V 1 base and J 4 bases, with 13 bases left between them. CDR3 loop: CASSQGIGVVETQYF. The CDR3 region has the DNA TGCGCCAGCAGCCAAGGTATAGGGGTTGTAGAGACCCAGTACTTC.

The chain employs TRBV5-1 and TRBJ2-5; D perhaps matches TRBD1 (5 bases). Germline V gene lookup returns CDR1 SGHRS and CDR2 YFSETQ. The germline V and J ends were trimmed by 0 bases and 4 bases, with 16 bases remaining between them. The CDR3 is 16 residues long. The chain's CDR3 is CASSLVTGQKGETQYF. CDR3 DNA sequence: TGCGCCAGCAGCTTGGTTACAGGTCAAAAAGGAGAGACCCAGTACTTC.

Comment on this clone: The junction does not match germline at one end; this may be a read error. This chain links TRBV7-9 with TRBJ2-3; D possibly corresponds to TRBD1 (5 bases). CDR1 and CDR2 from the germline V gene are SEHNR and FQNEAQ (reference sequence). The CDR3 contains 17 residues. DNA of the CDR3: TGTTCCAGCAGCTTTGGTTGGGGCCTAGGGGCGGCAGATACGCAGTATTTT. It codes for CSSSFGWGLGAADTQYF.

This chain joins TRBV9 and TRBJ2-1; TRBD2 agrees at 12 bases. With 2 bases clipped from V and 5 bases from J, the junction kept 11 bases outside the gene matches. This CDR3 has 18 amino acids. Per the germline V gene, CDR1 is SGDLS and CDR2 is YYNGEE. CDR3 in DNA: TGTGCCAGCAGCGTGGCGGGTGGACTAGCGGGACTCGACAATGAGCAGTTCTTC. It encodes CASSVAGGLAGLDNEQFF.